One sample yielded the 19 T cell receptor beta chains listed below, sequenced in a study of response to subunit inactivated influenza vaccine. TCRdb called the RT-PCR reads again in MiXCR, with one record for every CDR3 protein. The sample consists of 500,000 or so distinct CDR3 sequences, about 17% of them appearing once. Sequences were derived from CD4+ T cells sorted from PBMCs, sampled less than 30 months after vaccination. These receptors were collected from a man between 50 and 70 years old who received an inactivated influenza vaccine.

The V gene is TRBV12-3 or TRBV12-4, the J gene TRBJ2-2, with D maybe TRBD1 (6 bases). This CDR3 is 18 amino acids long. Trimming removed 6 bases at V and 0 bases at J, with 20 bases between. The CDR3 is CASSSKKARGANTGELFF. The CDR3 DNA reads TGTGCCAGCAGCTCTAAGAAAGCCAGGGGCGCGAACACCGGGGAGCTGTTTTTT.

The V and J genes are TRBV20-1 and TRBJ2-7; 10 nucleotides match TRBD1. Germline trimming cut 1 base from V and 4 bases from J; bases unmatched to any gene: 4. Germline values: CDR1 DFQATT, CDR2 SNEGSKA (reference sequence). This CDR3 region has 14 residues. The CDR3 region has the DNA TGCAGTGCTAGAGTAAGGGACAGGGGTTACGAGCAGTACTTC. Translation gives CSARVRDRGYEQYF.

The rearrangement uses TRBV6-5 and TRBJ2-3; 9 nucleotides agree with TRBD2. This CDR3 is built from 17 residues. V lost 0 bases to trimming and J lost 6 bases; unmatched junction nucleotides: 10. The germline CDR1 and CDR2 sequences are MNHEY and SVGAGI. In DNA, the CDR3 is TGTGCCAGCAGTTACTCTTTCAGCGGGGGGCGGACCGATACGCAGTATTTT. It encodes CASSYSFSGGRTDTQYF.

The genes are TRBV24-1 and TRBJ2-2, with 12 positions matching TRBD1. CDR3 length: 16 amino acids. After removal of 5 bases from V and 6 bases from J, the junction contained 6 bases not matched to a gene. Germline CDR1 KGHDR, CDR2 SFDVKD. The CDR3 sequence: CATSVPGQGAAGELFF. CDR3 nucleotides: TGTGCCACCAGTGTCCCGGGACAGGGGGCTGCCGGGGAGCTGTTTTTT.

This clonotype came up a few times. The CDR3 reads CSARRIVRGNSPLHF. CDR3 in DNA: TGCAGTGCTAGGCGTATCGTTAGGGGTAATTCACCCCTCCACTTT. V usage is TRBV20-1 and J usage is TRBJ1-6; maybe TRBD1 (5 bases). CDR3 length equals 15 residues. Germline CDR1 reads DFQATT; CDR2 reads SNEGSKA (reference sequence). V was pared by 3 bases and J by 6 bases, with 15 bases between.

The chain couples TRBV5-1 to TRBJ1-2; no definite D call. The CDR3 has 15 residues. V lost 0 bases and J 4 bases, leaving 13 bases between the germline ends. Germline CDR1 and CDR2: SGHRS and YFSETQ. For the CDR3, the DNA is TGCGCCAGCAGCTTGGTCGGGTTGGACGTCTATGGCTACACCTTC. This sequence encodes CASSLVGLDVYGYTF.

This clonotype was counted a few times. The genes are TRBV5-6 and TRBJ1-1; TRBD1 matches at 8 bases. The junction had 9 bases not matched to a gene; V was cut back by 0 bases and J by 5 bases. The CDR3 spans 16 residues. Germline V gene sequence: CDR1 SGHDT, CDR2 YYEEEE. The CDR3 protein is CASSLGGTGRTTEAFF. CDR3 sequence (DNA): TGTGCCAGCAGCTTGGGGGGGACAGGACGAACAACTGAAGCTTTCTTT.

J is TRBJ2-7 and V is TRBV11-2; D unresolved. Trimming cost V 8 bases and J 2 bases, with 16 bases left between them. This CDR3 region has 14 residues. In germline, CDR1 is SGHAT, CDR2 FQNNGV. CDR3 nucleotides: TGTGCCAGCGCAACGCTGAGGCAAACCTACGAGCAGTACTTC. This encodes CASATLRQTYEQYF.

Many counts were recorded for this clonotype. The CDR3 nucleotides are TGTGCCAGCAGCTTTAGCGGGTTTTCTAGCTCCTACGAGCAGTACTTC. Amino acids: CASSFSGFSSSYEQYF. The gene calls are TRBV7-2 and TRBJ2-7; 7 positions match TRBD2. V was clipped by 3 bases and J by 0 bases; unmatched bases: 8. Germline V CDR1 and CDR2: SGHTA, FQGNSA. The CDR3 consists of 16 residues.

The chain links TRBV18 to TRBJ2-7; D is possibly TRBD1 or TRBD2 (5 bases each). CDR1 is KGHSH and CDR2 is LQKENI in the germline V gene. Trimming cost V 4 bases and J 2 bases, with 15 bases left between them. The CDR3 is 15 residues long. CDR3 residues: CASSRQMGAPYEQYF. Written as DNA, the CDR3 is TGTGCCAGCTCACGACAGATGGGAGCACCCTACGAGCAGTACTTC.

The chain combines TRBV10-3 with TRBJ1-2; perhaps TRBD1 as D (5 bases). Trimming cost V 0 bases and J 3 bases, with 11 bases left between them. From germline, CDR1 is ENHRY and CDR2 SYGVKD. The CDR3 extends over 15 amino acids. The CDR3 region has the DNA TGTGCCATCAGTGAGTCAGGCAGGGTAGACTATGGCTACACCTTC. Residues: CAISESGRVDYGYTF.

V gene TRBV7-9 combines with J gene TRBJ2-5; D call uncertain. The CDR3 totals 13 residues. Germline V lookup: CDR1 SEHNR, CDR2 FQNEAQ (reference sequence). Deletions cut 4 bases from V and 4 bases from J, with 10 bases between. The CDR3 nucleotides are TGTGCCAGCAGCTGGGATAGGAGAGAGACCCAGTACTTC. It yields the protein CASSWDRRETQYF.

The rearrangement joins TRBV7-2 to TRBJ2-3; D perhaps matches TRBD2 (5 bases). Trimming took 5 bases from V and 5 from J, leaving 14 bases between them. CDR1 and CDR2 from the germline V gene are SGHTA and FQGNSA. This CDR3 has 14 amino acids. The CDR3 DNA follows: TGTGCCAGCAGCCGGGGTCCTGGGGAAGATACGCAGTATTTT. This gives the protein CASSRGPGEDTQYF.

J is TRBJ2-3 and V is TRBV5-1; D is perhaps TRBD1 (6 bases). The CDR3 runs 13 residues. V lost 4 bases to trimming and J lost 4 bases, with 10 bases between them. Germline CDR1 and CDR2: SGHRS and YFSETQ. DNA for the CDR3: TGCGCCAGCAGCAACAGGGAGTCAGATACGCAGTATTTT. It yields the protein CASSNRESDTQYF.

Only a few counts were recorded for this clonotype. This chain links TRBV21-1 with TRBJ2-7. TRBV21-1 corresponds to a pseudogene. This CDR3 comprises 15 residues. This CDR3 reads CASSKDIQNNYEQYF. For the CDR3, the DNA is TGTGCCAGCAGCAAAGATATCCAAAACAACTACGAGCAGTACTTC.

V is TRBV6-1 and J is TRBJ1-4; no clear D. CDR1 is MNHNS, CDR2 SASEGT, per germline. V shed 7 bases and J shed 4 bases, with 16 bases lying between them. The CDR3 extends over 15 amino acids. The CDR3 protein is CASTRTLTGNEKLFF. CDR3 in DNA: TGTGCCAGCACCCGTACCCTGACTGGTAATGAAAAACTGTTTTTT.

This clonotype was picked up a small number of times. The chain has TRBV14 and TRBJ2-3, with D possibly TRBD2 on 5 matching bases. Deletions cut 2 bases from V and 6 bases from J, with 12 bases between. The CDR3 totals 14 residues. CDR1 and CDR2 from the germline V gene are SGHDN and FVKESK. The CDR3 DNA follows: TGTGCCAGCAGCCAACTCCGAACGGGGGATACGCAGTATTTT. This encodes CASSQLRTGDTQYF. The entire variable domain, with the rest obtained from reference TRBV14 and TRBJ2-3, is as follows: EAGVTQFPSHSVIEKGQTVTLRCDPISGHDNLYWYRRVMGKEIKFLLHFVKESKQDESGMPNNRFLAERTGGTYSTLKVQPAELEDSGVYFCASSQLRTGDTQYFGPGTRLTVL.

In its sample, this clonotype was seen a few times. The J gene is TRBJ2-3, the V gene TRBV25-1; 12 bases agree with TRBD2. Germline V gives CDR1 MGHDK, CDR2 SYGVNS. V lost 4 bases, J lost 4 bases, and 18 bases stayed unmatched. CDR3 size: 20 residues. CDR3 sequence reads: CASSADRVASGRAGSDTQYF. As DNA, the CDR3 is TGTGCCAGCAGTGCAGACAGGGTAGCTAGCGGGAGGGCCGGGTCAGATACGCAGTATTTT.

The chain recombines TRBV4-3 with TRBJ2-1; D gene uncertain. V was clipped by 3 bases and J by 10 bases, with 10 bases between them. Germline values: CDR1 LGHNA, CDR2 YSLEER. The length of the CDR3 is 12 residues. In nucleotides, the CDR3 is TGCGCCAGCAGCCAGAGCAGAAGGGAGCAGTTCTTC. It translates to CASSQSRREQFF.